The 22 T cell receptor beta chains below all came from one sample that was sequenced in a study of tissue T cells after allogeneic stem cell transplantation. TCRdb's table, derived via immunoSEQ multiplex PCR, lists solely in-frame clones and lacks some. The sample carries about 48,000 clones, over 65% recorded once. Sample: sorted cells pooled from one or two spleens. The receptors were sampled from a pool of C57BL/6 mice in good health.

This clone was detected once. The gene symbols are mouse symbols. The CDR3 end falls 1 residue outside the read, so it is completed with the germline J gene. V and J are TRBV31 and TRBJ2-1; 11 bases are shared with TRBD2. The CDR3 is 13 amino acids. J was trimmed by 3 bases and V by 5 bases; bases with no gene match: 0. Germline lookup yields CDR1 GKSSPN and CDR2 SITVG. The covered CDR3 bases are TGTGCCTGGGGGACTGGGGGCTATGCTGAGCAGTTC. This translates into CAWGTGGYAEQF. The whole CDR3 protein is CAWGTGGYAEQFF.

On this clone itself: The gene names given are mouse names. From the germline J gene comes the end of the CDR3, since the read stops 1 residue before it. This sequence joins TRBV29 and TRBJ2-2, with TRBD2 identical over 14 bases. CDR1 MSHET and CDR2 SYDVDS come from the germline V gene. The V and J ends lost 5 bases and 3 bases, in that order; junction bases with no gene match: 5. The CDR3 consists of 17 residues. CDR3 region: CASSQGLGGQYTGQLYF. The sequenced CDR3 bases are TGTGCTAGCAGTCAGGGACTGGGGGGGCAGTACACCGGGCAGCTCTAC.

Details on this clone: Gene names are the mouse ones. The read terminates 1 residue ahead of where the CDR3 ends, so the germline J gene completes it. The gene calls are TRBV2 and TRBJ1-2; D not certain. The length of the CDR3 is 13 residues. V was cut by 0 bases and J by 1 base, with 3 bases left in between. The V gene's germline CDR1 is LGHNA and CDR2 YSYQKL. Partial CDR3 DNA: TGTGCCAGCAGCCAAGAACGAAACTCCGACTACACC. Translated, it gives CASSQERNSDYT. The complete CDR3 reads CASSQERNSDYTF.

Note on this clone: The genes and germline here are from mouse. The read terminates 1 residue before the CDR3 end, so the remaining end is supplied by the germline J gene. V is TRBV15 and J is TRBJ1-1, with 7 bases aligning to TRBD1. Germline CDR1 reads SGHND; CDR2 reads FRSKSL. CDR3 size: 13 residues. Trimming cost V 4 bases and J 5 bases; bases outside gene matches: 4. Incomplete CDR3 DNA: TGTGCCAGCAGTTCGACAGGGCGGACAGAAGTCTTC. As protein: CASSSTGRTEVF. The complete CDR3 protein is CASSSTGRTEVFF.

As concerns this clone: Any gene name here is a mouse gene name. The CDR3: CASSQEGTGYSGNTLYF. The DNA read from the CDR3 is TGTGCCAGCAGCCAAGAAGGGACAGGGTATTCTGGAAATACGCTCTAT. The J gene is TRBJ1-3, the V gene TRBV2, with TRBD1 matching 9 bases. The CDR3 is cut off 1 residue early in the read; its end comes from the germline J gene. Germline loops: CDR1 LGHNA, CDR2 YSYQKL. The CDR3 consists of 17 residues. Trimming took 0 bases from V and 0 from J; bases not matched to a gene: 3.

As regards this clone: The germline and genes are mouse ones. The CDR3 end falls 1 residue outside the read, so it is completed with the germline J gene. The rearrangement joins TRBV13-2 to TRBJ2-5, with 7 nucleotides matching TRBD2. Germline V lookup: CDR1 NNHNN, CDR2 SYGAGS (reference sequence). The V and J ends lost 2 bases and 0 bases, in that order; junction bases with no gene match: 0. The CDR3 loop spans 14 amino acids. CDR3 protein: CASGEGLNQDTQYF. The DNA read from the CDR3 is TGTGCCAGCGGTGAGGGACTGAACCAAGACACCCAGTAC.

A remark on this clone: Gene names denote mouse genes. CDR3 DNA, as far as it was read: TGTGCCAGCAAAAGACAGGGGGCGGGCAACGAAAGATTATTT. Encoded protein: CASKRQGAGNERLF. The CDR3 reads in full as CASKRQGAGNERLFF. The V call is TRBV13-3, the J call TRBJ1-4, with TRBD1 identical over 10 bases. The CDR3 end is not reached by the read, which stops 1 residue before it; the germline J gene fills it in. This CDR3 is built from 15 residues. CDR1 is NNHDY, CDR2 SYVADS, per germline. Trimming removed 6 bases from V and 4 bases from J; junction bases left unmatched: 6.

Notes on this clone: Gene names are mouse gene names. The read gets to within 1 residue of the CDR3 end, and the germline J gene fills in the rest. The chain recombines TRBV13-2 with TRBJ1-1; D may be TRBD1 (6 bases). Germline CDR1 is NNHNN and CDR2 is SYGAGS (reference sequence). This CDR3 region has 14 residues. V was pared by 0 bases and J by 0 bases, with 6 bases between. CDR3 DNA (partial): TGTGCCAGCGGTGATGGGACAGCAAACACAGAAGTCTTC. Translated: CASGDGTANTEVF. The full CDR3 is CASGDGTANTEVFF.

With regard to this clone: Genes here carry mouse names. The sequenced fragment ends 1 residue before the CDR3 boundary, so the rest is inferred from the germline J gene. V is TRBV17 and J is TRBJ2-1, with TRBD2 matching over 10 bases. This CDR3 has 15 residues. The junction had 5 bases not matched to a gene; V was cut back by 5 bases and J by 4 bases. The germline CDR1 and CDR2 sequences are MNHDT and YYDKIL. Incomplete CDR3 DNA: TGTGCTAGCAGTTGGACTGGGGGAGGGTATGCTGAGCAGTTC. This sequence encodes CASSWTGGGYAEQF. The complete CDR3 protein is CASSWTGGGYAEQFF.

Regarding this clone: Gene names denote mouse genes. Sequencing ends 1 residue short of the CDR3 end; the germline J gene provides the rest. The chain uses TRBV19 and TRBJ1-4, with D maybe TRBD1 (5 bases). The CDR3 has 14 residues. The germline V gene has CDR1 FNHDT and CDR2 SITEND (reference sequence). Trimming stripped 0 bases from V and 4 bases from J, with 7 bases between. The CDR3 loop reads CASSIGGYNERLFF. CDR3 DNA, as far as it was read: TGTGCCAGCAGTATAGGGGGCTACAACGAAAGATTATTT.

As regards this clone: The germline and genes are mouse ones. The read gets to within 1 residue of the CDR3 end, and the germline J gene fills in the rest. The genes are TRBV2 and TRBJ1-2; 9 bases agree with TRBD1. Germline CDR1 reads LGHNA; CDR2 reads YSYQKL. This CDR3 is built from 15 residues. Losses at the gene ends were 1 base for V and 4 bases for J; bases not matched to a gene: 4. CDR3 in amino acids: CASSQGTGEGSDYTF. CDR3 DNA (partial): TGTGCCAGCAGCCAAGGGACAGGGGAGGGCTCCGACTACACC.

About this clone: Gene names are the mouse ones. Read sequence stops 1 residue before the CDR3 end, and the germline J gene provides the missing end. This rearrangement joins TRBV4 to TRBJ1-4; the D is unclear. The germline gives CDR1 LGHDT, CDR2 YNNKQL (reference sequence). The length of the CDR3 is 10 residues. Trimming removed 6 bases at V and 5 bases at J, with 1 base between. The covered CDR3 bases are TGTGCCAGCAGGAACGAAAGATTATTT. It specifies CASRNERLF. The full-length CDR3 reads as CASRNERLFF. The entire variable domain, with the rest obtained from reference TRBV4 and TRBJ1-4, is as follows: ETAVFQTPNYHVTQVGNEVSFNCKQTLGHDTMYWYKQDSKKLLKIMFSYNNKQLIVNETVPRRFSPQSSDKAHLNLRIKSVEPEDSAVYLCASRNERLFFGHGTKLSVL.

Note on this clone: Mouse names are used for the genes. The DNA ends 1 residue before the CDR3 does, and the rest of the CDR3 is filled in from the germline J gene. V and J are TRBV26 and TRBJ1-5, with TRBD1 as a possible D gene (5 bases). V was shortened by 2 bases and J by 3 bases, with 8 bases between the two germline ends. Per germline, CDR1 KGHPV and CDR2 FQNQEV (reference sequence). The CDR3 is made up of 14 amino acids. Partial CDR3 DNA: TGTGCCAGCAGTCTGAGGGGAGGCAACCAGGCTCCGCTT. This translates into CASSLRGGNQAPL. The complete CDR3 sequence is CASSLRGGNQAPLF.

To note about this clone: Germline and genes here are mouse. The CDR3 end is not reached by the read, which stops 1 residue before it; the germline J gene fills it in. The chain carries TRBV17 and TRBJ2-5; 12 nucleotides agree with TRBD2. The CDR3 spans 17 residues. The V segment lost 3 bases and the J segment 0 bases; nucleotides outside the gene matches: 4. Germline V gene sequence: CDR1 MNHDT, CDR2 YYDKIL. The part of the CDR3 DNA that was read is TGTGCTAGCAGTAGGGGACTGGGGGGCGATAACCAAGACACCCAGTAC. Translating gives CASSRGLGGDNQDTQY. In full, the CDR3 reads CASSRGLGGDNQDTQYF.

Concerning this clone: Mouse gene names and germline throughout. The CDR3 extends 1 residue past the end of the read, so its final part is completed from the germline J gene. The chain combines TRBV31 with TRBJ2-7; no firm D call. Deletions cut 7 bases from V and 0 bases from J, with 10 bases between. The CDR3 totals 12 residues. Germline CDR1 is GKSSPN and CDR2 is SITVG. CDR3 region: CASGVSSYEQYF. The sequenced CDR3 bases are TGTGCCTCCGGGGTTAGCTCCTATGAACAGTAC.

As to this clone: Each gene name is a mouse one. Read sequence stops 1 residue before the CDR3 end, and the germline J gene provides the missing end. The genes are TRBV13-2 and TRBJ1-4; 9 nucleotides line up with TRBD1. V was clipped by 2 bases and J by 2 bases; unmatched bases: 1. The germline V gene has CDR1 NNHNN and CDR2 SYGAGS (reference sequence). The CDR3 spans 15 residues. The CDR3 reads CASGETGGSNERLFF. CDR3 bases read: TGTGCCAGCGGTGAAACAGGGGGCTCCAACGAAAGATTATTT.

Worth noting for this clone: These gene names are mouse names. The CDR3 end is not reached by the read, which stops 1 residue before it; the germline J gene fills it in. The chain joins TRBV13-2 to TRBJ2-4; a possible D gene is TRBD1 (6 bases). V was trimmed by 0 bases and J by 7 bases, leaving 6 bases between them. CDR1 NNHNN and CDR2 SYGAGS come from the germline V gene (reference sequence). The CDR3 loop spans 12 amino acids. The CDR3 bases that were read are TGTGCCAGCGGTGATGCAGGGGACACCTTGTAC. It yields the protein CASGDAGDTLY. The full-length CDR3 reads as CASGDAGDTLYF.

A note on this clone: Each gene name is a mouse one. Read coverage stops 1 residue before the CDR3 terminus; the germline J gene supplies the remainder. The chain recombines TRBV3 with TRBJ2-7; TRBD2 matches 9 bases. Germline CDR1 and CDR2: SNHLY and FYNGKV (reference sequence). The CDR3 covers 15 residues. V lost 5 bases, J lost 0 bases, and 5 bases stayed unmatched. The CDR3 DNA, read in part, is TGTGCCAGCAGCGGACTGGGGAGGAGCTCCTATGAACAGTAC. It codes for CASSGLGRSSYEQY. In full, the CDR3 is CASSGLGRSSYEQYF. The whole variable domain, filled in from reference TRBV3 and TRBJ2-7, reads GPKVLQIPSHQIIDMGQMVTLNCDPVSNHLYFYWYKQILGQQMEFLVNFYNGKVMEKSKLFKDQFSVERPDGSYFTLKIQPTALEDSAVYFCASSGLGRSSYEQYFGPGTRLTVL.

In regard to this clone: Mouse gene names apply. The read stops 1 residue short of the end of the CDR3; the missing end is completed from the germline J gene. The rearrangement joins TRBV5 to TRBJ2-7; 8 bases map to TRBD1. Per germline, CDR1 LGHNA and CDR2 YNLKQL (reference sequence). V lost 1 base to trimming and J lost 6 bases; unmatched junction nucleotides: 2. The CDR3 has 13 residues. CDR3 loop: CASSQVDRGEQYF. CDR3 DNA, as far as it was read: TGTGCCAGCAGCCAAGTTGACAGGGGTGAACAGTAC.

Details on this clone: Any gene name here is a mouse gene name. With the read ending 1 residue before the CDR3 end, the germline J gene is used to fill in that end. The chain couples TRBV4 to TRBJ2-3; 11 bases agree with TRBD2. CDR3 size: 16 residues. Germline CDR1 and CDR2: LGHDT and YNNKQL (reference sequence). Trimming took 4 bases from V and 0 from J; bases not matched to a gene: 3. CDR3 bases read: TGTGCCAGCAGCTCGGGACTGGGGGCTAGTGCAGAAACGCTGTAT. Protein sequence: CASSSGLGASAETLY. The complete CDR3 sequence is CASSSGLGASAETLYF.

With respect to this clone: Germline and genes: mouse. Incomplete CDR3 DNA: TGTGGTGCTGGGGGGTTTAACCAAGACACCCAGTAC. Its translation: CGAGGFNQDTQY. The whole CDR3 is CGAGGFNQDTQYF. The chain joins TRBV20 to TRBJ2-5, with a possible D match to TRBD2 (6 bases). The read gets to within 1 residue of the CDR3 end, and the germline J gene fills in the rest. In germline, CDR1 is GFQATS, CDR2 STVNSAI. The CDR3 spans 13 residues. Trimming pared 5 bases from V and 0 bases from J, leaving 9 bases between. Drawing the rest from reference TRBV20 and TRBJ2-5, the complete variable domain is GALVYQYPRRTICKSGTSMRMECQAVGFQATSVAWYRQSPQKTFELIALSTVNSAIKYEQNFTQEKFPISHPNLSFSSMTVLNAYLEDRGLYLCGAGGFNQDTQYFGPGTRLLVL.

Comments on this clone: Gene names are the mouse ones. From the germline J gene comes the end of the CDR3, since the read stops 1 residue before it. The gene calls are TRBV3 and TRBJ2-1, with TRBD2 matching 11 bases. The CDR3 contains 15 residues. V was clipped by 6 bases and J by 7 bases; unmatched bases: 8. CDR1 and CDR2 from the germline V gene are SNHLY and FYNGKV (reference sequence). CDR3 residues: CASSPGTGGGAEQFF. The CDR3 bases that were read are TGTGCCAGCAGTCCCGGGACTGGGGGAGGGGCTGAGCAGTTC. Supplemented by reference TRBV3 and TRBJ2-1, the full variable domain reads GPKVLQIPSHQIIDMGQMVTLNCDPVSNHLYFYWYKQILGQQMEFLVNFYNGKVMEKSKLFKDQFSVERPDGSYFTLKIQPTALEDSAVYFCASSPGTGGGAEQFFGPGTRLTVL.